Each of the 30 T cell receptor beta chains below was sequenced from the same sample in a study of cytomegalovirus exposure and HLA in healthy donors listed by TCRdb under 2017. Library preparation was by the immunoSEQ multiplex PCR assay. For the multiplex PCR, a mixture combining 60 forward primers for TCR Vbeta segments and 13 reverse primers for TCR Jbeta segments was used. TCRdb provides this immuneACCESS table in a form limited to in-frame rearrangements. Some clones are lacking; in checked studies, under half of them reflect an unresolved V gene, and why the rest are absent is not known. The sample data list 130,000 or so clones, and 80% to 85% of these were observed just once. The top ten constitute 2.2% of the sample. The sample was PBMCs. The receptors stem from a woman aged 40 to 50 in good health and CMV-seronegative.

J is TRBJ1-2 and V is TRBV4-1; TRBD1 is a possible D gene (6 bases). CDR1 MGHRA and CDR2 YSYEKL come from the germline V gene. This CDR3 has 14 residues. The V end lost 4 bases, the J end lost 8 bases, and 17 bases lay between the germline ends. CDR3 nucleotide sequence: TGCGCCAGCAGCCCGACAGGCATGTTGGGCGGCTACACCTTC. Translation: CASSPTGMLGGYTF.

The chain is built from TRBV7-3 and TRBJ1-1; D possibly corresponds to TRBD1 (5 bases). This CDR3 comprises 14 residues. The germline gives CDR1 SGHTA, CDR2 FQGTGA. V lost 2 bases and J lost 4, with 11 bases in between. The CDR3 coding sequence is TGTGCCAGCAGCTTATTAGGGGCTAGCACTGAAGCTTTCTTT. Translated: CASSLLGASTEAFF.

The chain joins TRBV10-1 to TRBJ1-2, with TRBD1 identical over 7 bases. The CDR3 covers 13 residues. Germline-derived CDR1 and CDR2 are WNHNN and SYGVQD (reference sequence). The junction had 6 bases not matched to a gene; V was cut back by 6 bases and J by 5 bases. Here the CDR3 DNA reads TGCGCCAGCAGCGCCGACAGGGAGTATGGCTACACCTTC. The encoded protein is CASSADREYGYTF.

V gene TRBV2 combines with J gene TRBJ2-1, with TRBD2 as a possible D gene (5 bases). This CDR3 has 12 residues. CDR1 is SNHLY and CDR2 is FYNNEI in the germline V gene. Between the trimmed V and J ends, which lost 11 bases and 9 bases, there was a span of 17 bases. This CDR3 is CASGVGLGEQFF. In nucleotides, the CDR3 is TGTGCCTCCGGGGTAGGCCTGGGTGAGCAGTTCTTC.

The chain carries TRBV6-4 and TRBJ2-1; 11 positions match TRBD2. CDR3 length: 14 residues. V dropped 3 bases and J dropped 9; count of bases not matched to a gene: 4. Per the germline V gene, CDR1 is MRHNA and CDR2 is SNTAGT. The CDR3 sequence: CASSEGLAGGEQFF. The DNA for the CDR3 is TGTGCCAGCAGTGAAGGGCTAGCGGGAGGTGAGCAGTTCTTC.

The chain combines TRBV23-1 with TRBJ2-3; TRBD2 matches at 7 bases. TRBV23-1 is marked as an open reading frame, function uncertain. Losses at the gene ends were 10 bases for V and 10 bases for J; bases not matched to a gene: 11. The CDR3 is 12 amino acids. CDR3 region: CATSTRLAAQYF. The CDR3 DNA reads as TGCGCCACATCTACTAGACTAGCCGCGCAGTATTTT.

In DNA, the CDR3 is TGTGCCAGCAGCTTACTTGTCGAGGGAGTAGGGGAGCTGTTTTTT. Its translation: CASSLLVEGVGELFF. This chain joins TRBV7-6 and TRBJ2-2, with D tentatively TRBD2 (5 bases). The ends were cut back, 2 bases at V and 8 bases at J, with 15 bases in the middle. The CDR3 totals 15 residues. Germline loops: CDR1 SGHVS, CDR2 FNYEAQ.

The V call is TRBV4-3, the J call TRBJ2-1; 12 bases are a match to TRBD2. Germline CDR1 and CDR2: LGHNA and YSLEER. V was pared by 0 bases and J by 3 bases, with 6 bases of the junction left unmatched. The CDR3 length is 18 residues. This CDR3 reads CASSQDRLAGGDYNEQFF. The CDR3 DNA follows: TGCGCCAGCAGCCAAGATAGGCTAGCGGGAGGGGACTACAATGAGCAGTTCTTC.

The DNA for the CDR3 is TGTGCCAGCAGACTACCGGGACAGGCCTATGGCTACACCTTC. This encodes CASRLPGQAYGYTF. V gene TRBV6-1 combines with J gene TRBJ1-2, with 8 bases lining up with TRBD1. From germline, CDR1 is MNHNS and CDR2 SASEGT. Trimming cost V 6 bases and J 4 bases; bases outside gene matches: 7. This CDR3 has 14 amino acids.

The chain couples TRBV28 to TRBJ2-7; 13 nucleotides agree with TRBD2. This CDR3 is built from 15 residues. Trimming cost V 3 bases and J 9 bases; bases outside gene matches: 8. Germline CDR1 and CDR2: MDHEN and SYDVKM. The DNA for the CDR3 is TGTGCCAGCAGTTTCCAACTAGCGGGAGGGCGGGGGCAGTACTTC. Residues: CASSFQLAGGRGQYF.

The chain recombines TRBV19 with TRBJ1-2, with D hard to call. This CDR3 is built from 12 residues. CDR1 is LNHDA, CDR2 SQIVND, per germline (reference sequence). Trimming cost V 7 bases and J 4 bases, with 10 bases left between them. This chain's CDR3 is CASTPGSYGYTF. The CDR3 nucleotides are TGTGCCAGTACCCCCGGGAGCTATGGCTACACCTTC.

This clone was counted once. CDR3 in amino acids: CSVATPNTGELFF. DNA for the CDR3: TGCAGCGTTGCAACACCAAACACCGGGGAGCTGTTTTTT. This chain links TRBV29-1 with TRBJ2-2, with D hard to call. The CDR3 sequence is 13 residues long. The V gene's germline CDR1 is SQVTM and CDR2 ANQGSEA. V lost 4 bases and J 2 bases, leaving 8 bases between the germline ends.

This clone was detected only once. The chain is built from TRBV19 and TRBJ1-2; D may be TRBD1 (5 bases). Trimming stripped 5 bases from V and 4 bases from J, with 14 bases between. Germline-derived CDR1 and CDR2 are LNHDA and SQIVND (reference sequence). CDR3 length: 14 residues. The CDR3 region has the DNA TGTGCCAGTAGTCTCTCCATTGGGGCCTATGGCTACACCTTC. Protein: CASSLSIGAYGYTF.

V gene TRBV5-1 combines with J gene TRBJ1-1; maybe TRBD1 (6 bases). The CDR3 runs to 14 residues. CDR1 and CDR2 from the germline V gene are SGHRS and YFSETQ. Trimming stripped 5 bases from V and 0 bases from J, with 11 bases between. CDR3 in DNA: TGCGCCAGCAGTACAGGGCAGCTGAACACTGAAGCTTTCTTT. Its translation is CASSTGQLNTEAFF.

This rearrangement joins TRBV7-6 to TRBJ2-5; D call uncertain. Trimming pared 1 base from V and 4 bases from J, leaving 13 bases between. CDR1 SGHVS and CDR2 FNYEAQ come from the germline V gene. This CDR3 has 15 amino acids. CDR3 loop: CASSLEVGRGETQYF. The CDR3 DNA reads as TGTGCCAGCAGCTTAGAAGTAGGCAGAGGAGAGACCCAGTACTTC.

This clone showed up just once. This chain's CDR3 is CASSWTGTLANYGYTF. Written as DNA, the CDR3 is TGTGCCAGCAGTTGGACAGGGACTTTAGCTAACTATGGCTACACCTTC. The chain joins TRBV28 to TRBJ1-2, with 8 bases fitting TRBD1. Germline trimming cut 4 bases from V and 0 bases from J; bases unmatched to any gene: 7. This CDR3 region has 16 residues. The germline V gene has CDR1 MDHEN and CDR2 SYDVKM.

This rearrangement joins TRBV12-5 to TRBJ2-1; a weak D match, TRBD2 (6 bases). V was cut by 3 bases and J by 5 bases, with 8 bases left in between. CDR3 size: 13 residues. The V gene's germline CDR1 is LGHNT and CDR2 FRNRAP. The CDR3 DNA reads TGTGCTAGTGGTTTAACGGGGGACAATGAGCAGTTCTTC. Translation: CASGLTGDNEQFF.

The chain uses TRBV15 and TRBJ2-7; 8 bases align to TRBD2. The germline CDR1 and CDR2 sequences are LNHNV and YYDKDF (reference sequence). The CDR3 totals 17 residues. The V gene end was trimmed by 0 bases and the J gene end by 3 bases; junction bases not matched to a gene: 10. CDR3 residues: CATSREREAGVSYEQYF. The CDR3, as DNA: TGTGCCACCAGCAGAGAACGGGAAGCGGGAGTAAGCTACGAGCAGTACTTC.

V is TRBV11-1 and J is TRBJ2-7; 7 bases fit TRBD1. The V gene's germline CDR1 is SGHAT and CDR2 FQDESV (reference sequence). This CDR3 is built from 17 residues. V was pared by 3 bases and J by 2 bases, with 13 bases of the junction left unmatched. The DNA for the CDR3 is TGTGCCAGCAGCTTCTTGAAGGGGGCAGCCCCGGCCTACGAGCAGTACTTC. Amino acid sequence: CASSFLKGAAPAYEQYF.

The CDR3 DNA sequence: TGTGCCATCAGTGAGCAGCAGGGGCGTGATGGCTACACCTTC. This encodes CAISEQQGRDGYTF. The chain uses TRBV10-3 and TRBJ1-2; D perhaps matches TRBD1 (6 bases). CDR1 ENHRY and CDR2 SYGVKD come from the germline V gene. The CDR3 covers 14 residues. V shed 2 bases and J shed 6 bases, with 13 bases lying between them.

The CDR3: CASRRGETQYF. The CDR3 DNA is TGTGCCAGTAGAAGGGGAGAGACCCAGTACTTC. V is TRBV19 and J is TRBJ2-5, with D tentatively TRBD1 (5 bases). Germline V CDR1 and CDR2: LNHDA, SQIVND (reference sequence). Between the trimmed V and J ends, which lost 6 bases and 4 bases, there was a span of 6 bases. This CDR3 has 11 residues.

The V gene is TRBV6-5, the J gene TRBJ2-1; D unresolved. CDR3 length equals 15 residues. Looked up from germline, CDR1 is MNHEY and CDR2 is SVGAGI. Trimming shortened V by 2 bases and J by 1 base, and 9 bases separated the two germline ends. CDR3 DNA: TGTGCCAGCAGTTACGACCGCGGTTCCTACAATGAGCAGTTCTTC. Translating it yields CASSYDRGSYNEQFF.

The V gene is TRBV14, the J gene TRBJ1-1; D call uncertain. This CDR3 region has 16 residues. The germline CDR1 and CDR2 sequences are SGHDN and FVKESK. Trimming left V 3 bases short and J 0 bases short, with 14 bases between. DNA for the CDR3: TGTGCCAGCAGCCAGCTAGCGAGGCCCATGAACACTGAAGCTTTCTTT. This translates into CASSQLARPMNTEAFF.

A word on this clone: One end of the junction does not line up with germline, which may come from a read error. V and J are TRBV7-9 and TRBJ1-1, with 8 bases aligning to TRBD1. In germline, CDR1 is SEHNR, CDR2 FQNEAQ (reference sequence). This CDR3 region has 15 residues. CDR3 nucleotide sequence: TGTTCCAGCAGCTTCCGACAGGGGATGAACACTGAAGCTTTCTTT. Amino acids: CSSSFRQGMNTEAFF.

The chain uses TRBV5-1 and TRBJ1-3; no reliable D call. CDR1 is SGHRS, CDR2 YFSETQ, per germline. The CDR3 extends over 16 amino acids. Trimming removed 0 bases at V and 0 bases at J, with 10 bases between. CDR3 bases: TGCGCCAGCAGCTTGGCCCCCAGACTCTCTGGAAACACCATATATTTT. Residues: CASSLAPRLSGNTIYF.

This clone was detected only a few times. V and J are TRBV6-5 and TRBJ1-1; no reliable D call. The V and J ends lost 0 bases and 4 bases respectively, with 6 bases between them. Per the germline V gene, CDR1 is MNHEY and CDR2 is SVGAGI. CDR3 length: 13 residues. The CDR3 reads CASSYSRATEAFF. CDR3 coding DNA: TGTGCCAGCAGTTACTCGAGAGCCACTGAAGCTTTCTTT.

The CDR3 region has the DNA TGTGCCAGCAGTTCCCCGGACAGGCCCGGGGAGCTGTTTTTT. Encoded protein: CASSSPDRPGELFF. The chain links TRBV27 to TRBJ2-2, with TRBD1 identical over 7 bases. The germline gives CDR1 MNHEY, CDR2 SMNVEV (reference sequence). This CDR3 is 14 amino acids long. The V gene end was trimmed by 4 bases and the J gene end by 6 bases; junction bases not matched to a gene: 5.

The chain recombines TRBV5-1 with TRBJ2-1, with TRBD2 identical over 10 bases. The V and J ends lost 0 bases and 0 bases, in that order; junction bases with no gene match: 3. The CDR3 contains 17 residues. Germline CDR1 SGHRS, CDR2 YFSETQ. CDR3 in amino acids: CASSLAPSGSSYNEQFF. DNA of the CDR3: TGCGCCAGCAGCTTGGCCCCTAGCGGGAGCTCCTACAATGAGCAGTTCTTC.

The chain couples TRBV6-6 to TRBJ1-2, with 9 positions matching TRBD1. Trimming took 4 bases from V and 2 from J; bases not matched to a gene: 5. The germline gives CDR1 MNHNY, CDR2 SVGAGI (reference sequence). The CDR3 contains 15 residues. CDR3 region: CASSFLGTGNYGYTF. Written as DNA, the CDR3 is TGTGCCAGCAGTTTCCTTGGGACAGGGAACTATGGCTACACCTTC.

J is TRBJ1-1 and V is TRBV28; no clear D gene. Trimming shortened V by 7 bases and J by 6 bases, and 15 bases separated the two germline ends. There are 13 residues in the CDR3. Germline V gives CDR1 MDHEN, CDR2 SYDVKM. The CDR3 is CASTSNGRAEAFF. The CDR3 DNA reads TGTGCCAGCACGAGCAACGGGAGAGCTGAAGCTTTCTTT.